Below, 17 T cell receptor beta chains from the same sample are listed, as sequenced in a study of post-analysis software for immune sequencing data. Whole-study results and caveats: About five TRBV segments, including TRBV5-6, TRBV5-1 and TRBV20-1, were more frequent in patients than controls.

These TCRs are of unknown antigen specificity. Prepared TCR beta cDNA libraries contained unique molecular identifiers. TCRdb ran MiXCR on the PCR reads and lists one entry per CDR3 protein. The data hold about 260,000 distinct CDR3 sequences, with 35% to 40% observed a single time. The sequenced material came from blood. The origin of the receptors is a girl aged 5-17 years with multiple sclerosis.

This clonotype was seen at least ten times. The chain recombines TRBV29-1 with TRBJ1-1; a weak D match, TRBD1 (5 bases). Trimming took off 5 bases at V and 0 bases at J, with 10 bases between the two ends. From germline, CDR1 is SQVTM and CDR2 ANQGSEA. This CDR3 is built from 13 residues. CDR3 protein: CSVSGVMNTEAFF. The CDR3 DNA sequence: TGCAGCGTTTCGGGGGTCATGAACACTGAAGCTTTCTTT.

The rearrangement joins TRBV7-2 to TRBJ2-7, with 11 positions matching TRBD1. The CDR3 extends over 14 amino acids. Trimming removed 5 bases from V and 5 bases from J; junction bases left unmatched: 5. The germline gives CDR1 SGHTA, CDR2 FQGNSA. CDR3 in amino acids: CASSPDRGRHEQYF. CDR3 bases: TGTGCCAGCAGCCCGGACAGGGGGCGGCACGAGCAGTACTTC.

This clonotype has just a few counts. For the CDR3, the DNA is TGTGCCAGCCAACTGAAAGCGGGAGGCACCACAGATACGCAGTATTTT. Translation gives CASQLKAGGTTDTQYF. The gene calls are TRBV19 and TRBJ2-3; 9 bases map to TRBD2. This CDR3 region has 16 residues. Germline-derived CDR1 and CDR2 are LNHDA and SQIVND (reference sequence). The V segment lost 9 bases and the J segment 2 bases; nucleotides outside the gene matches: 12.

This clonotype was picked up many times. For the CDR3, the DNA is TGTGCCAGCAGCAAGGGACTAGCGGGAGATCGCAATGAGCAGTTCTTC. Protein: CASSKGLAGDRNEQFF. The rearrangement uses TRBV7-2 and TRBJ2-1; 14 bases map to TRBD2. Germline CDR1 is SGHTA and CDR2 is FQGNSA. With 5 bases clipped from V and 6 bases from J, the junction kept 6 bases outside the gene matches. The CDR3 consists of 16 residues. The variable domain in full, with the rest retrieved from reference TRBV7-2 and TRBJ2-1, is GAGVSQSPSNKVTEKGKDVELRCDPISGHTALYWYRQSLGQGLEFLIYFQGNSAPDKSGLPSDRFSAERTGGSVSTLTIQRTQQEDSAVYLCASSKGLAGDRNEQFFGPGTRLTVL.

This clonotype showed up many times. The genes are TRBV12-3 or TRBV12-4 and TRBJ1-6; tentatively, D is TRBD1 (6 bases). V lost 5 bases, J lost 5 bases, and 13 bases lay in between. This CDR3 has 15 residues. The CDR3 sequence is CASSPRGGNNSPLHF. The CDR3 bases are TGTGCCAGCAGTCCCCGGGGGGGCAATAATTCACCCCTCCACTTT.

There are many counts of this clonotype. This chain joins TRBV6-6 and TRBJ2-3; 9 bases are shared with TRBD2. Germline loops: CDR1 MNHNY, CDR2 SVGAGI (reference sequence). The CDR3 covers 16 residues. The J segment lost 0 bases and the V segment lost 5 bases, leaving 6 bases of the junction unmatched. The CDR3 here is CASSPERGASTDTQYF. CDR3 in DNA: TGTGCCAGCAGTCCCGAGCGGGGGGCGAGCACAGATACGCAGTATTTT.

The chain uses TRBV23-1 and TRBJ2-3; tentatively, D is TRBD2 (5 bases). TRBV23-1 is identified as an open reading frame with a role that is uncertain. The CDR3 spans 18 residues. The V end lost 6 bases, the J end lost 2 bases, and 24 bases lay between the germline ends. CDR3 nucleotide sequence: TGCGCCAGCAGCCCCACGGGGTTGAAGAGGACCCCCACAGATACGCAGTATTTT. Its protein is CASSPTGLKRTPTDTQYF.

This clonotype was detected ten times or more. The chain links TRBV9 to TRBJ2-1; TRBD2 matches at 7 bases. In germline, CDR1 is SGDLS, CDR2 YYNGEE. V lost 1 base, J lost 9 bases, and 19 bases stayed unmatched. This CDR3 has 18 residues. CDR3 DNA: TGTGCCAGCAGCGTAACCCTTGGGGAGGGAGGGCTCGTCGTTGAGCAGTTCTTC. It translates to CASSVTLGEGGLVVEQFF.

The chain recombines TRBV20-1 with TRBJ2-2, with 7 bases that match TRBD2. The V segment lost 3 bases and the J segment 2 bases; nucleotides outside the gene matches: 6. Germline V CDR1 and CDR2: DFQATT, SNEGSKA (reference sequence). The CDR3 length is 15 residues. Written as DNA, the CDR3 is TGCAGTGCTAGTCCAGCGGGGCTAAACACCGGGGAGCTGTTTTTT. Its protein is CSASPAGLNTGELFF.

The CDR3 loop reads CASSATVHEKLFF. DNA for the CDR3: TGTGCCAGCAGCGCCACAGTGCATGAAAAACTGTTTTTT. The V gene is TRBV6-5, the J gene TRBJ1-4; D call uncertain. Germline CDR1 and CDR2: MNHEY and SVGAGI. This CDR3 is 13 amino acids long. V lost 6 bases, J lost 6 bases, and 11 bases lay in between.

This clonotype was seen ten or more times. The V and J genes are TRBV7-9 and TRBJ2-5, with TRBD2 as a possible D gene (7 bases). Trimming left V 5 bases short and J 4 bases short, with 20 bases between. This CDR3 spans 16 amino acids. The germline V gene has CDR1 SEHNR and CDR2 FQNEAQ (reference sequence). CDR3 sequence (DNA): TGTGCCAGCAGCGAGGGTCCGGGGGGCCTACGAGAGACCCAGTACTTC. Translating gives CASSEGPGGLRETQYF.

This clonotype was observed at least ten times. The chain is built from TRBV14 and TRBJ2-1, with unresolved D. Germline CDR1 and CDR2: SGHDN and FVKESK. The V end lost 1 base, the J end lost 9 bases, and 7 bases lay between the germline ends. The CDR3 is 12 amino acids. CDR3 coding DNA: TGTGCCAGCAGCCAAGGGCTGGGTGAGCAGTTCTTC. Protein sequence: CASSQGLGEQFF.

The CDR3 reads CASSREDRGQETQYF. The CDR3 bases are TGCGCCAGCAGCCGAGAGGACAGGGGGCAAGAGACCCAGTACTTC. The chain links TRBV4-1 to TRBJ2-5; 10 bases agree with TRBD1. V dropped 4 bases and J dropped 2; count of bases not matched to a gene: 4. Germline CDR1 and CDR2: MGHRA and YSYEKL. The CDR3 has 15 residues.

This clonotype was observed many times. This chain connects TRBV12-3 or TRBV12-4 to TRBJ1-5; TRBD1 aligns across 7 bases. CDR3 size: 16 residues. V lost 2 bases, J lost 3 bases, and 7 bases stayed unmatched. The CDR3 coding sequence is TGTGCCAGCAGTTTAAACTTGGACAGGCTCAATCAGCCCCAGCATTTT. Its protein is CASSLNLDRLNQPQHF.

This clonotype showed up many times. The rearrangement uses TRBV5-1 and TRBJ2-6, with 9 bases identical to TRBD2. This CDR3 is built from 18 residues. CDR1 SGHRS and CDR2 YFSETQ come from the germline V gene. J lost 0 bases, V lost 2 bases, and 6 bases had no gene match. The CDR3 nucleotides are TGCGCCAGCAGCTTTATTGCGGGAGGGGTCTCTGGGGCCAACGTCCTGACTTTC. It translates to CASSFIAGGVSGANVLTF.

Comments on this clonotype: Since a much larger clone is just one base distant, this may be a read error. V usage is TRBV28 and J usage is TRBJ2-1; D possibly corresponds to TRBD2 (5 bases). This CDR3 is 15 amino acids long. Germline V gene lookup returns CDR1 MDHEN and CDR2 SYDVKM. As DNA, the CDR3 is TGTGCCAGCAGTTTGCGGGCAGACTCCTACAATGCGCAGTTCTTC. It specifies CASSLRADSYNAQFF.

In the case of this clonotype: In this CDR3 the conserved last residue, phenylalanine or tryptophan, is missing, so a read error is likely. V gene TRBV7-2 combines with J gene TRBJ2-3, with D possibly being TRBD1 (6 bases). Germline V gene lookup returns CDR1 SGHTA and CDR2 FQGNSA. The CDR3 has 17 amino acids. The V and J ends lost 1 base and 2 bases respectively, with 16 bases between them. The CDR3 region has the DNA TGTGCCAGCAGCTTAGGGGACCCCGGGACAACCACAGATACGCAGTATTAT. It translates to CASSLGDPGTTTDTQYY.